This T cell receptor beta chain derives from a study of regulatory T cells in long-lasting Graves disease. Notes on the study in general: TCR diversity in persistent Graves' patients was below that of newly diagnosed ones. Persistent disease was associated with favored TRBV28 usage and with favored use of TRBJ1-2 and TRBJ2-5. With some 2,500 shared public clonotypes, persistent patients exceeded new patients, who shared over 950.

Trimming took 5 bases from V and 4 from J; bases not matched to a gene: 4. CDR3 length: 13 residues. Germline values: CDR1 DFQATT, CDR2 SNEGSKA (reference sequence). Time point indicated: persistent/refractory GD, antithyroid drugs over 5 years with positive TRAb. RNA isolated from PBMCs was used to make the TCR library. Collection of peripheral blood (about 8.8 milliliters) was done using EDTA tubes. Concerning this clonotype itself: Its antigen is currently unknown.

In building TCR beta libraries, iRepertoire HTBI primers were used together with Arm-PCR of CDR3 regions. A single record per CDR3 protein comes from TCRdb applying MiXCR to the multiplex PCR reads. The table lists hundreds of thousands of distinct CDR3 sequences, around 20% of them singletons. The rearrangement uses TRBV20-1 and TRBJ2-3; 9 bases line up with TRBD2. The starting material was peripheral blood mononuclear cells (PBMCs), obtained when the disease was refractory, from a patient treated with antithyroid drugs. This clonotype originated in a female donor with Graves disease. Here the CDR3 DNA reads TGCAGTGCTCGCGGGAGGGCCGCAGATACGCAGTATTTT. Protein product: CSARGRAADTQYF.